This paragraph covers one T cell receptor (beta chain) sequence. This specimen comes from a study of blood T cell repertoires in COVID-19. Study-wide context: Sample material is recorded as cDNA or gDNA derived from T cells, B-cell-depleted T cells, or PBMCs.

Authors' analysis steps: Amplification with reference gene primers provided the estimates of nucleated cell counts. Produced via immunoSEQ multiplex PCR; TCRdb's table is partial and in-frame only. V and J calls and clone size are copied from that table; D and trimming were computed from the DNA. The table includes a few hundred thousand clones, approximately 82% detected once. CDR3 size: 14 residues. From germline, CDR1 is SGHRS and CDR2 YFSETQ. Trimming shortened V by 5 bases and J by 7 bases, and 18 bases separated the two germline ends. The receptor was derived from a man aged 25-45 years who had recovered from COVID-19. Sequencing was performed on peripheral blood. The V call is TRBV5-1, the J call TRBJ2-5; maybe TRBD2 (6 bases). The CDR3 DNA sequence: TGCGCCAGCAGAAGTGAGGGCATCGGGGGGACCCAGTACTTC. This sequence encodes CASRSEGIGGTQYF.